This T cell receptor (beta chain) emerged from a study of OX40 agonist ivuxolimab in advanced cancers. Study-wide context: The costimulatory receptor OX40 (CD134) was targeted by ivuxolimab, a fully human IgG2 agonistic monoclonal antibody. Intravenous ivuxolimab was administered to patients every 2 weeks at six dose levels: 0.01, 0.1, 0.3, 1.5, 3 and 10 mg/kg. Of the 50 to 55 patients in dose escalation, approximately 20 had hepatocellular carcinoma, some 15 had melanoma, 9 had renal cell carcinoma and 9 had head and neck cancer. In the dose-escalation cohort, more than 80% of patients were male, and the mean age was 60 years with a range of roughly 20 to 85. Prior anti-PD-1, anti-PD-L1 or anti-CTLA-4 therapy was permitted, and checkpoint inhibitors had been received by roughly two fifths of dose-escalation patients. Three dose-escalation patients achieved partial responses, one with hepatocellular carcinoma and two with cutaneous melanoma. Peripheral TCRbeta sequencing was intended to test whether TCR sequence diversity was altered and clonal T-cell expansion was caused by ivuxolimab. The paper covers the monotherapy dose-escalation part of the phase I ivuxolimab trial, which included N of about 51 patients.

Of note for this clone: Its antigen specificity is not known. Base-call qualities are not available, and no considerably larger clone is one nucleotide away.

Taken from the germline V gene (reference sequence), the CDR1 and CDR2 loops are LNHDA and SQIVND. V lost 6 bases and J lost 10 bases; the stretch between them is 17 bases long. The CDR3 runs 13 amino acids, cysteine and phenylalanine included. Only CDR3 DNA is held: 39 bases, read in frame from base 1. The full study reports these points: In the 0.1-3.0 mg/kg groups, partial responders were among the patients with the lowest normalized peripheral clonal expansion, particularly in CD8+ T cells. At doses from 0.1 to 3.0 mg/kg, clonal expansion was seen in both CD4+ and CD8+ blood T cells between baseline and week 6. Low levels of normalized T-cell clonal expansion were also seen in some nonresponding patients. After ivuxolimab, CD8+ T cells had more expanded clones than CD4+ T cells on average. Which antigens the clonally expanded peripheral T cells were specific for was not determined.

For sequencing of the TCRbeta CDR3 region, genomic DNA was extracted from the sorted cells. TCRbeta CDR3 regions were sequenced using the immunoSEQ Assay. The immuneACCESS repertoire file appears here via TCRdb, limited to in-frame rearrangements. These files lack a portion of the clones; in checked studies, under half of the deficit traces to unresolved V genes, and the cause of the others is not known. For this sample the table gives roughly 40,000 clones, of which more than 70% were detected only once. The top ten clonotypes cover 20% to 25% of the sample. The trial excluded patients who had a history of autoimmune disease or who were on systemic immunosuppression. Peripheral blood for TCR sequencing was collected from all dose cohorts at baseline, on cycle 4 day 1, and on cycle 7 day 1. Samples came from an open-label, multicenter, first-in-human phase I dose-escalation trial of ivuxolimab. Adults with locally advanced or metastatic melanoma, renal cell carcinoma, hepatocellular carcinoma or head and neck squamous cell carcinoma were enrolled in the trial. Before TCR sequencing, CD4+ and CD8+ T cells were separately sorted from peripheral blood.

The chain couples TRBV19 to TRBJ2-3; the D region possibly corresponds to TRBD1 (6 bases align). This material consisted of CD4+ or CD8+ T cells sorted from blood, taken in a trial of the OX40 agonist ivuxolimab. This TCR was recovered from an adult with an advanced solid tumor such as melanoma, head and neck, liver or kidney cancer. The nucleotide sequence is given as TGTGCCAGTAGGGGGGCCGAAGTTTTTGCGCAGTATTTT. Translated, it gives CASRGAEVFAQYF.